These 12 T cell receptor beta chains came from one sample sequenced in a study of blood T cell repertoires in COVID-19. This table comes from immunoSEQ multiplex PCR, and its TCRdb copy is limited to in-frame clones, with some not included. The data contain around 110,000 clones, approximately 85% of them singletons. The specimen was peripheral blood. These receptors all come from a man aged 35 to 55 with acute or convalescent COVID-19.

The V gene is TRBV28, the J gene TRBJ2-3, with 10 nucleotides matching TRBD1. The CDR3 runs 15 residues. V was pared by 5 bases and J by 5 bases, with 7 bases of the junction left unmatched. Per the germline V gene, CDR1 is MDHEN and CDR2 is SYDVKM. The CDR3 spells CASSKGQGPGDTQYF. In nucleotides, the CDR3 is TGTGCCAGCAGTAAGGGACAGGGGCCCGGAGATACGCAGTATTTT.

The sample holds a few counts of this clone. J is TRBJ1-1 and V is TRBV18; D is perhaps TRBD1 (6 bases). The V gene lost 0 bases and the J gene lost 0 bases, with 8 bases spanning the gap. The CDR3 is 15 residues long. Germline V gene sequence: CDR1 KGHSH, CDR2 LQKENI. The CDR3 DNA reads TGTGCCAGCTCACCACCGGCAGGGGTGAACACTGAAGCTTTCTTT. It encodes CASSPPAGVNTEAFF.

The CDR3 sequence: CASSAPGTGRGTEAFF. For the CDR3, the DNA is TGTGCCAGCAGTGCACCCGGGACAGGGAGAGGCACTGAAGCTTTCTTT. V and J are TRBV27 and TRBJ1-1, with TRBD1 matching over 9 bases. Germline V gene sequence: CDR1 MNHEY, CDR2 SMNVEV (reference sequence). There are 16 residues in the CDR3. V dropped 5 bases and J dropped 4; count of bases not matched to a gene: 11.

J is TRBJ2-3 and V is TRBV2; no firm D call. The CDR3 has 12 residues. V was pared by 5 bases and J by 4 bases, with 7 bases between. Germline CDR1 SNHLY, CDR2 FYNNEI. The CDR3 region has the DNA TGTGCCAGCAGTATTACGGCAGATACGCAGTATTTT. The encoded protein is CASSITADTQYF.

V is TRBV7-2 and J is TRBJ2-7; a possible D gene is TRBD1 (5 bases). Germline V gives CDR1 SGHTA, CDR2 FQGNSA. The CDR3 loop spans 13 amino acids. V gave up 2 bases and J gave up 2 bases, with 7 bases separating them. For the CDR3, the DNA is TGTGCCAGCAGCTTATTGGGGCCCTACGAGCAGTACTTC. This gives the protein CASSLLGPYEQYF.

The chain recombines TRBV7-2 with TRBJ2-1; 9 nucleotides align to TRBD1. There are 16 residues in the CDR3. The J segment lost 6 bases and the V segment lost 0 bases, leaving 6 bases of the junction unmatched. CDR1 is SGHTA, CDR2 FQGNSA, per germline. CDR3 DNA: TGTGCCAGCAGCTTAGCAAAAGGGACAGGGCGCAATGAGCAGTTCTTC. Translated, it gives CASSLAKGTGRNEQFF.

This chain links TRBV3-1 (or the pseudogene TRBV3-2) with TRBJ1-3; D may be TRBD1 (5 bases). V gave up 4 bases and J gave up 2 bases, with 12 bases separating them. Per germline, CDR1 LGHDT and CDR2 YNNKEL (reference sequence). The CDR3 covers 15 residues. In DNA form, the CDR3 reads TGTGCCAGCAGCCTGGCGGCGGGACCTGGAAACACCATATATTTT. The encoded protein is CASSLAAGPGNTIYF.

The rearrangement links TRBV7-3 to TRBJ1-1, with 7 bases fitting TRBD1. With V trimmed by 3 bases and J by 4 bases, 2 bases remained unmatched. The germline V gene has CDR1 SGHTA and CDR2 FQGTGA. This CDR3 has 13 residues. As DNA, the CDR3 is TGTGCCAGCAGCTTGCAGGGGGGCACTGAAGCTTTCTTT. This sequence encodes CASSLQGGTEAFF.

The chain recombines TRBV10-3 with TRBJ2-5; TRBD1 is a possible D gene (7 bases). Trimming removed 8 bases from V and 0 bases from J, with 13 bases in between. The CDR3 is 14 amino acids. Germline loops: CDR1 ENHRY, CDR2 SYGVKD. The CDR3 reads CAIAAGQYQETQYF. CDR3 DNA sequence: TGTGCCATCGCCGCGGGACAGTACCAAGAGACCCAGTACTTC.

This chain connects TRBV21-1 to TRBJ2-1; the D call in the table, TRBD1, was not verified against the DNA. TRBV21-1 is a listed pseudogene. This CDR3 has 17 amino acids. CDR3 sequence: CASSNLTRDRSWDEQFF. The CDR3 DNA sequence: TGTGCCAGCAGCAACCTGACCCGGGACAGGTCGTGGGATGAGCAGTTCTTC.

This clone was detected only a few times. CDR3 in amino acids: CASSLERFSEDTQYF. The CDR3 coding sequence is TGCGCCAGCAGCTTGGAGAGGTTTTCTGAGGATACGCAGTATTTT. The gene calls are TRBV5-1 and TRBJ2-3, with no clear D. The germline CDR1 and CDR2 sequences are SGHRS and YFSETQ. The CDR3 has 15 amino acids. Trimming removed 0 bases from V and 6 bases from J, with 14 bases in between.

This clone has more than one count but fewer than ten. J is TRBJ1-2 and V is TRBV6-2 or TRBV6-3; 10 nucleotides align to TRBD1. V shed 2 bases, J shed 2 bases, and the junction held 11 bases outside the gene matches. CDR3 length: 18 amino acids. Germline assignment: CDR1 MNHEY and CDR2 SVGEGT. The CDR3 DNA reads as TGTGCCAGCAGTTACGACCGGGACAGGGGATTCCCGAACTATGGCTACACCTTC. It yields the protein CASSYDRDRGFPNYGYTF.